The clone carrying this T cell receptor beta chain was detected only a few times. Its antigen is unknown. Amplification targeted TCR beta CDR3 regions from RNA transcripts. First-round RT-PCR targeting the TCR CDR3 was performed with the HTBI primer set. TCRdb reanalysed the multiplex PCR reads using MiXCR and keeps one entry per CDR3 protein. Counted here are some 300,000 distinct CDR3 sequences, approximately 15% occurring once; the ten biggest clones make up around 34%. This record belongs to a study of T cells in Graves' hyperthyroidism and ophthalmopathy. V was shortened by 9 bases and J by 3 bases, with 12 bases between the two germline ends. CDR3 length equals 13 residues. In germline, CDR1 is KGHDR, CDR2 SFDVKD. Exclusion criteria comprised uncontrolled infection, other autoimmune disease, pregnancy or lactation. Diagnoses were established using clinical symptoms, serum thyroxine and TRAb, thyroid ultrasound and orbital computed tomography.

General observations from the study: By a 13 V-J model, ophthalmopathy was set apart from stable hyperthyroidism.

The origin of this receptor is a man younger than 40 with Graves' hyperthyroidism. The chain joins TRBV24-1 to TRBJ2-3; TRBD1 might be the D (6 bases). Sample: blood. CDR3 sequence (DNA): TGTGCCACCTCGTCAGGGGTGACAGATACGCAGTATTTT. Amino acid sequence: CATSSGVTDTQYF.